The next 14 T cell receptor beta chains were all read from a single sample in a study of blood T cell repertoires in COVID-19. TCRdb keeps only in-frame clones here, not all; method: immunoSEQ multiplex PCR. The data contain 20,000 to 25,000 clones, approximately 79% of them singletons. The sequencing input was peripheral blood. These receptors originate from a woman aged 80 or over with acute or convalescent COVID-19.

This clone was seen a single time. This chain joins TRBV5-1 and TRBJ2-7, with a tentative D call TRBD2 (6 bases). V lost 0 bases and J 7 bases, leaving 11 bases between the germline ends. Germline V gene sequence: CDR1 SGHRS, CDR2 YFSETQ. The CDR3 is made up of 13 amino acids. Here the CDR3 DNA reads TGCGCCAGCAGCTTGGCTCTAGCGCGAGAGCAGTACTTC. Amino acids: CASSLALAREQYF. The full variable domain, completed using reference TRBV5-1 and TRBJ2-7, is KAGVTQTPRYLIKTRGQQVTLSCSPISGHRSVSWYQQTPGQGLQFLFEYFSETQRNKGNFPGRFSGRQFSNSRSEMNVSTLELGDSALYLCASSLALAREQYFGPGTRLTVT.

The chain has TRBV6-5 and TRBJ2-2; D might be TRBD1 (5 bases). Germline CDR1 reads MNHEY; CDR2 reads SVGAGI. Trimming removed 6 bases from V and 7 bases from J, with 12 bases in between. The CDR3 is made up of 13 amino acids. The DNA of the CDR3 is TGTGCCAGCAGGACCATAGGGGACGGGGAGCTGTTTTTT. Translated, it gives CASRTIGDGELFF.

This clone was observed a few times. This chain connects TRBV30 to TRBJ1-2; possible D gene TRBD1, 5 bases. The CDR3 length is 15 residues. From germline, CDR1 is GTSNPN and CDR2 SVGIG (reference sequence). Between the trimmed V and J ends, which lost 2 bases and 1 base, there was a span of 14 bases. For the CDR3, the DNA is TGTGCCTGGAGTACTGGCAGGACAATTAACTATGGCTACACCTTC. It translates to CAWSTGRTINYGYTF.

This chain links TRBV29-1 with TRBJ1-5; a possible D gene is TRBD1 (6 bases). Trimming pared 7 bases from V and 4 bases from J, leaving 20 bases between. The CDR3 has 15 residues. CDR1 is SQVTM, CDR2 ANQGSEA, per germline. The chain's CDR3 is CSADGRNRVNQPQHF. In DNA form, the CDR3 reads TGCAGCGCTGACGGTCGTAACAGGGTTAATCAGCCCCAGCATTTT.

The chain carries TRBV20-1 and TRBJ1-2; D not certain. Germline V gene sequence: CDR1 DFQATT, CDR2 SNEGSKA (reference sequence). The CDR3 has 11 amino acids. Deletions cut 5 bases from V and 4 bases from J, with 8 bases between. The CDR3 region is CSALTAYGYTF. CDR3 DNA: TGCAGTGCTCTTACAGCCTATGGCTACACCTTC.

The J gene is TRBJ1-3, the V gene TRBV29-1; 7 bases align to TRBD1. The CDR3 consists of 15 residues. Germline lookup yields CDR1 SQVTM and CDR2 ANQGSEA. The trim removed 6 bases at V and 0 bases at J, leaving 8 bases unmatched. Here the CDR3 reads CSVGDRKSSGNTIYF. CDR3 sequence (DNA): TGCAGCGTCGGGGACAGAAAGAGCTCTGGAAACACCATATATTTT.

The chain carries TRBV12-3 or TRBV12-4 and TRBJ1-2; possibly TRBD1 for D (5 bases). The CDR3 length is 13 residues. The V and J ends lost 6 bases and 4 bases respectively, with 12 bases between them. As DNA, the CDR3 is TGTGCCAGCAGGCCAGGGCCCCTCTATGGCTACACCTTC. As protein: CASRPGPLYGYTF.

The CDR3 loop is CASSTQAGTGTLNPYGYTF. The CDR3, as DNA: TGTGCCAGTAGTACCCAAGCCGGGACAGGGACCCTTAACCCGTATGGCTACACCTTC. This chain joins TRBV19 and TRBJ1-2; TRBD1 aligns across 9 bases. V dropped 4 bases and J dropped 5; count of bases not matched to a gene: 20. Germline values: CDR1 LNHDA, CDR2 SQIVND (reference sequence). The CDR3 totals 19 residues.

This clone appeared once. The rearrangement uses TRBV19 and TRBJ1-1; D possibly corresponds to TRBD1 (6 bases). CDR1 is LNHDA and CDR2 is SQIVND in the germline V gene (reference sequence). Trimming shortened V by 6 bases and J by 5 bases, and 16 bases separated the two germline ends. The CDR3 extends over 14 amino acids. The CDR3 is CASSQLTGITEAFF. CDR3 coding DNA: TGTGCCAGTAGCCAGCTTACAGGGATAACTGAAGCTTTCTTT.

The chain carries TRBV19 and TRBJ1-2; maybe TRBD1 (5 bases). Trimming removed 3 bases at V and 5 bases at J, with 10 bases between. The CDR3 spans 13 residues. Germline V CDR1 and CDR2: LNHDA, SQIVND (reference sequence). CDR3 sequence (DNA): TGTGCCAGTAGTATCACAGGAGATTATGGCTACACCTTC. It encodes CASSITGDYGYTF.

The V call is TRBV6-5, the J call TRBJ1-1; no clear D gene. CDR1 is MNHEY and CDR2 is SVGAGI in the germline V gene. This CDR3 spans 14 amino acids. V was cut by 7 bases and J by 2 bases, with 14 bases left in between. Here the CDR3 DNA reads TGTGCCAGCACCATTGTAGCAGTAAACACTGAAGCTTTCTTT. Its protein product is CASTIVAVNTEAFF.

A few counts support this clone. The V and J genes are TRBV10-3 and TRBJ1-2; D gene uncertain. CDR1 is ENHRY and CDR2 is SYGVKD in the germline V gene. CDR3 length equals 13 residues. Trimming pared 10 bases from V and 5 bases from J, leaving 17 bases between. CDR3: CASVRGEGYGYTF. The CDR3 DNA follows: TGTGCCAGCGTGCGGGGAGAAGGATATGGCTACACCTTC.

The chain couples TRBV18 to TRBJ1-6, with 9 positions matching TRBD1. Germline V CDR1 and CDR2: KGHSH, LQKENI. CDR3 length equals 15 residues. V lost 0 bases and J lost 13; bases outside the gene matches: 7. The CDR3 nucleotides are TGTGCCAGCTCACCACCGGGACAGGGAAGGCCCCCCCTCCACTTT. It specifies CASSPPGQGRPPLHF.

This sequence joins TRBV29-1 and TRBJ1-1; 7 nucleotides line up with TRBD1. Germline V lookup: CDR1 SQVTM, CDR2 ANQGSEA. V was pared by 6 bases and J by 1 base, with 5 bases of the junction left unmatched. This CDR3 has 13 residues. The chain's CDR3 is CSVRTGGNTEAFF. The CDR3 region has the DNA TGCAGCGTAAGGACAGGAGGGAACACTGAAGCTTTCTTT.